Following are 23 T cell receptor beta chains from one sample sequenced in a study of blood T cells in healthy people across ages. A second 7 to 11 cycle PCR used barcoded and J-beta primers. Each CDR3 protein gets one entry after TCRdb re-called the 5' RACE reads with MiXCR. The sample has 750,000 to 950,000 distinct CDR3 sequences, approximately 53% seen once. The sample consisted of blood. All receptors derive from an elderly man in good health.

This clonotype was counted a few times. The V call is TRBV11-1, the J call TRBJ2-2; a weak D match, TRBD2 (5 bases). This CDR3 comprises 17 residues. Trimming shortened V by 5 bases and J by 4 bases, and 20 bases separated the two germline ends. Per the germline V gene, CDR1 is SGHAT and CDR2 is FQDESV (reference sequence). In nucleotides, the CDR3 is TGTGCCAGCAGCCAGAACCTACGGACTGACGGCACCGGGGAGCTGTTTTTT. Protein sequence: CASSQNLRTDGTGELFF.

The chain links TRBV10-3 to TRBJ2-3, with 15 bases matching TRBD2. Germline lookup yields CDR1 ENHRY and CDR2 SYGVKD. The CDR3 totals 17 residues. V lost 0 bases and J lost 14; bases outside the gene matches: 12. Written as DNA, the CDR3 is TGTGCCATCAGTGAGTCGGGACTAGCGGGAGGTGGGAGATACGCGTATTTT. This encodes CAISESGLAGGGRYAYF.

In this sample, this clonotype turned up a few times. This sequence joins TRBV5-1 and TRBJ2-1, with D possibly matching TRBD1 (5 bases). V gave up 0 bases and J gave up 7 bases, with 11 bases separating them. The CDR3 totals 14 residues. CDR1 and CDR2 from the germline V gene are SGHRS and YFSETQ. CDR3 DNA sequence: TGCGCCAGCAGCTTGGGACAGTTACTTAATGAGCAGTTCTTC. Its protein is CASSLGQLLNEQFF.

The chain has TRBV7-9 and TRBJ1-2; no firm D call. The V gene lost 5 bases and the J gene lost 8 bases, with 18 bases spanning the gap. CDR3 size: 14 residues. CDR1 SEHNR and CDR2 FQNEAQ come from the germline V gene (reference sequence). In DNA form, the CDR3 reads TGTGCCAGCAGCCTGGCGGGGTCCGGAGGGGGCTACACCTTC. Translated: CASSLAGSGGGYTF.

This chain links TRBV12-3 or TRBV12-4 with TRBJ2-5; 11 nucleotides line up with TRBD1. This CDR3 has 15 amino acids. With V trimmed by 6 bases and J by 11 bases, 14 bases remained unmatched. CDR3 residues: CASSPGQGADNEQYF. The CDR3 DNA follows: TGTGCCAGCAGCCCCGGACAGGGGGCAGACAATGAGCAGTACTTC.

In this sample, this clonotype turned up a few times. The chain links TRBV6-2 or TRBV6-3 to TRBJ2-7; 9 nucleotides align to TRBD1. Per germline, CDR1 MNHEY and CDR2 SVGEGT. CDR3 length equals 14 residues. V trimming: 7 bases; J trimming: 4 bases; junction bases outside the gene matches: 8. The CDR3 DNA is TGTGCCAGCACCGGGACAGGGATACCTTACGAGCAGTACTTC. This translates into CASTGTGIPYEQYF.

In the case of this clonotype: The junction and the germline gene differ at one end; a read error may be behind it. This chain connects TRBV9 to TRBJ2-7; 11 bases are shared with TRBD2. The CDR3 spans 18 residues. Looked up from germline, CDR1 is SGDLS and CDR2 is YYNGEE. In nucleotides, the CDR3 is TGCGCCAGCAGCCCAGCGGGTATGACTAGCGGGAAATCCTACGAGCAGTACTTC. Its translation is CASSPAGMTSGKSYEQYF.

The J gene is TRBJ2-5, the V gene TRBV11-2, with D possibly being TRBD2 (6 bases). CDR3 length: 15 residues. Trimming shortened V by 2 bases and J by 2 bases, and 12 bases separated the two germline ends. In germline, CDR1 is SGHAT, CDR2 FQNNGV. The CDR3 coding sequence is TGTGCCAGCAGCTTAATGCGGGACGGTCAAGAGACCCAGTACTTC. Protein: CASSLMRDGQETQYF.

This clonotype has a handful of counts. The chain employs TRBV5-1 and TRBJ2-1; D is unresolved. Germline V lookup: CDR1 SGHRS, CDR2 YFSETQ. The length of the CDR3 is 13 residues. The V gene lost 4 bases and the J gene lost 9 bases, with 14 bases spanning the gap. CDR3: CASSTWPGTEQFF. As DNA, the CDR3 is TGCGCCAGCAGCACTTGGCCGGGTACTGAGCAGTTCTTC.

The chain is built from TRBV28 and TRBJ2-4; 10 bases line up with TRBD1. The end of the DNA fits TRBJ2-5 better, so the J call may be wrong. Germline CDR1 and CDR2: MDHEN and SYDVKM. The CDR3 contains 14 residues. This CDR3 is CASSLSTGGETQYF. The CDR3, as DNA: TGTGCCAGCAGTTTATCGACAGGGGGCGAGACCCAGTACTTC.

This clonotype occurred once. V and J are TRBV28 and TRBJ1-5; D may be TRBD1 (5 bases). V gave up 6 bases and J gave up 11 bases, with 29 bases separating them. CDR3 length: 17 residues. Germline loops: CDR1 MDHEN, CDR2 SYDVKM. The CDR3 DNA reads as TGTGCCAGCAGGTCCCCGGAGGGACGTTTAGGGGTTTTGACCCAGCATTTT. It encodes CASRSPEGRLGVLTQHF.

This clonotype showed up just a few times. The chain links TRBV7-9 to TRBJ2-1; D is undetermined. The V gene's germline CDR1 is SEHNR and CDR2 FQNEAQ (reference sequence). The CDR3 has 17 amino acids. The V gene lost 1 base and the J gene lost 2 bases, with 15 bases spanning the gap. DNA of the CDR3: TGTGCCAGCAGCTTAGGATGGAGACTTTTGACCTACAATGAGCAGTTCTTC. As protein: CASSLGWRLLTYNEQFF.

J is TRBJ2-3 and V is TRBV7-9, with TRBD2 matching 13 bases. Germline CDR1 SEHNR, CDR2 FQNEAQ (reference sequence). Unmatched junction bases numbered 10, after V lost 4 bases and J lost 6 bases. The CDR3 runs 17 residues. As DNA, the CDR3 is TGTGCCAGCAGCTCTGGGACTAGCGGGATAGAAAAGGATACGCAGTATTTT. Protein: CASSSGTSGIEKDTQYF.

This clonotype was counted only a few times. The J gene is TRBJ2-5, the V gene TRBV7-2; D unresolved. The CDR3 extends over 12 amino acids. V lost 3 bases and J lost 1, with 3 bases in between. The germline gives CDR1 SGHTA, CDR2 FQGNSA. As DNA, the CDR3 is TGTGCCAGCAGCTTTACCCAAGAGACCCAGTACTTC. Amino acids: CASSFTQETQYF.

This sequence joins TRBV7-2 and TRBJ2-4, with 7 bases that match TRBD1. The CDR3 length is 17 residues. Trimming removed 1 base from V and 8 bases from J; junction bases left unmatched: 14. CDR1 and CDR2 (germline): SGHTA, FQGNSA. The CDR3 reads CASSLGTGDVWRDIQYF. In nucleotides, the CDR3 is TGTGCCAGCAGCTTAGGGACAGGCGACGTTTGGAGAGACATTCAGTACTTC.

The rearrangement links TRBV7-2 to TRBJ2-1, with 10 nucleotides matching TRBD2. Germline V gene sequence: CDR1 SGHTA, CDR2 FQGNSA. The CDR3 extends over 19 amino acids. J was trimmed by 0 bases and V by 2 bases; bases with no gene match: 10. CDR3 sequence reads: CASSLFLAGGDASYNEQFF. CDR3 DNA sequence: TGTGCCAGCAGCTTATTTTTAGCGGGAGGTGACGCCTCCTACAATGAGCAGTTCTTC.

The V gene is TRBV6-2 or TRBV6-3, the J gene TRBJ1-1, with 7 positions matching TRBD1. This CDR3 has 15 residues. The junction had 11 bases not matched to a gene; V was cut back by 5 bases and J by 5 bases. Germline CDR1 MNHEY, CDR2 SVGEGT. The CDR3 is CASSDGTDRATEAFF. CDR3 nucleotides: TGTGCCAGCAGTGACGGGACCGACAGGGCAACTGAAGCTTTCTTT.

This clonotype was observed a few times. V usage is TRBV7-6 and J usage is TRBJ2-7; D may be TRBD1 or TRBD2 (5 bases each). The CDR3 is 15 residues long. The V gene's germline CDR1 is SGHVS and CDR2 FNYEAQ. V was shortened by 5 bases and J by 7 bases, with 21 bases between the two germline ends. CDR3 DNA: TGTGCCAGCAGCCCTGGGCAGAGGGGATCGGGTGAGCAGTACTTC. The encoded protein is CASSPGQRGSGEQYF.

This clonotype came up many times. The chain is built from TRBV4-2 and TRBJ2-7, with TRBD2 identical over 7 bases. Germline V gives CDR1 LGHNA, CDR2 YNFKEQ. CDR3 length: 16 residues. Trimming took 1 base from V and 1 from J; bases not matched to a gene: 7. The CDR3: CASSQGGPSGSYEQYF. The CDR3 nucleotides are TGTGCCAGCAGCCAAGGGGGTCCTAGCGGTTCCTACGAGCAGTACTTC.

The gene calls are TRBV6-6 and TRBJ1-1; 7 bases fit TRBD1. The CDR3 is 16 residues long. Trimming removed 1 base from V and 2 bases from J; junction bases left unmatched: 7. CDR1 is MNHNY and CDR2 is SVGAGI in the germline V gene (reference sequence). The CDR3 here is CASSYFETGVNTEAFF. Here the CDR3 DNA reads TGTGCCAGCAGTTACTTCGAAACAGGGGTCAACACTGAAGCTTTCTTT.

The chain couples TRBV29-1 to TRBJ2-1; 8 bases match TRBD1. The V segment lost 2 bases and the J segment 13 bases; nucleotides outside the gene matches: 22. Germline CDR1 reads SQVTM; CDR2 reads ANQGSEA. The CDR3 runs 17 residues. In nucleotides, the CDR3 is TGCAGCGTTGAAAGTATCGGGACAGGTTTTTTTGAAGAGACCCAGTTCTTC. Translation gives CSVESIGTGFFEETQFF.

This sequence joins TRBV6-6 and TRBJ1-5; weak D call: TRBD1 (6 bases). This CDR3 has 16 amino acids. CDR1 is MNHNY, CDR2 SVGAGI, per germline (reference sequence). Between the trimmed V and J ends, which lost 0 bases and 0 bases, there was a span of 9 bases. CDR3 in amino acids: CASSYSRGSSNQPQHF. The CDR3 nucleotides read TGTGCCAGCAGTTACTCGAGGGGGTCTAGCAATCAGCCCCAGCATTTT.

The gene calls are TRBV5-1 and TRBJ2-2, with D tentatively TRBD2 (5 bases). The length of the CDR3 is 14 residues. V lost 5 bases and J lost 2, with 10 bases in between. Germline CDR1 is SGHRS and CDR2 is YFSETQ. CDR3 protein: CASSWTGNTGELFF. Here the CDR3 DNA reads TGCGCCAGCAGTTGGACTGGAAACACCGGGGAGCTGTTTTTT. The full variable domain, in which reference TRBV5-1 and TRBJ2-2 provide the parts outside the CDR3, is KAGVTQTPRYLIKTRGQQVTLSCSPISGHRSVSWYQQTPGQGLQFLFEYFSETQRNKGNFPGRFSGRQFSNSRSEMNVSTLELGDSALYLCASSWTGNTGELFFGEGSRLTVL.